This TCR beta chain was obtained from a study of T cell responses to AZD1222 COVID-19 vaccine. The germline CDR1 and CDR2 sequences are MDHEN and SYDVKM. The V end was cut by 3 bases, the J end by 8 bases, with 16 bases between. The CDR3 loop spans 14 amino acids. Profiled with immunoSEQ multiplex PCR; TCRdb holds only in-frame clones, not every one. The data show more than 150,000 clones, 85% to 95% seen once. This specimen consisted of peripheral blood, obtained on day 0 of AZD1222 vaccination. The receptor was derived from an adult in good health. This chain links TRBV28 with TRBJ1-2; D remains unclear. In DNA form, the CDR3 reads TGTGCCAGCAGTTTCCGGGCGGTCGTTACGGGCTACACCTTC. Its translation is CASSFRAVVTGYTF.